The next 26 T cell receptor beta chains were all read from a single sample in a study of sequential checkpoint blockade in melanoma. The treatment here: randomized to nivolumab then ipilimumab (arm A) or the reverse (arm B). Some clones are missing from TCRdb's copy, which holds only in-frame ones; the method was immunoSEQ multiplex PCR. The sample shows 7,000 to 10,000 clones, under 80% of them seen only once. The sequences come from CD8+ T cells sorted from blood (inferred from file names), collected from a patient given nivolumab and ipilimumab in sequence. The receptors shown here come from a human patient with melanoma. Some clones in this sample may be carry-over from other donors' samples.

The J gene is TRBJ2-1, the V gene TRBV27, with D possibly being TRBD2 (5 bases). Trimming removed 6 bases from V and 0 bases from J, with 12 bases in between. Per germline, CDR1 MNHEY and CDR2 SMNVEV (reference sequence). The CDR3 sequence is 15 residues long. CDR3 loop: CASSPTGSSYNEQFF. The CDR3 DNA follows: TGTGCCAGCAGCCCGACTGGGAGCTCCTACAATGAGCAGTTCTTC.

The V gene is TRBV4-2, the J gene TRBJ2-7; D ambiguous. V lost 1 base, J lost 2 bases, and 9 bases lay in between. The CDR3 is 14 amino acids. Germline lookup yields CDR1 LGHNA and CDR2 YNFKEQ. The CDR3 loop reads CASSQASSAYEQYF. The CDR3 DNA reads TGTGCCAGCAGCCAAGCATCGAGCGCCTACGAGCAGTACTTC.

In DNA, the CDR3 is TGCGCCAGCAGCTTGGGCGTTGCCTACGAGCAGTACTTC. It translates to CASSLGVAYEQYF. This rearrangement joins TRBV5-1 to TRBJ2-7; unclear D gene. Germline V CDR1 and CDR2: SGHRS, YFSETQ. V was cut by 0 bases and J by 2 bases, with 6 bases left in between. This CDR3 contains 13 residues.

The V and J genes are TRBV7-9 and TRBJ2-5; D remains ambiguous. Germline-derived CDR1 and CDR2 are SEHNR and FQNEAQ (reference sequence). The CDR3 covers 14 residues. V lost 5 bases and J lost 11, with 21 bases in between. The CDR3 DNA sequence: TGTGCCAGCAGCATGACCGGGTTCCTCTATGAGCAGTACTTC. This gives the protein CASSMTGFLYEQYF.

CDR3 loop: CASSLALYNEQFF. The CDR3 coding sequence is TGTGCCAGCAGCTTAGCTCTCTACAATGAGCAGTTCTTC. The V gene is TRBV7-2, the J gene TRBJ2-1; no clear D gene. Trimming pared 0 bases from V and 3 bases from J, leaving 3 bases between. The CDR3 runs to 13 residues. The germline V gene encodes CDR1 SGHTA and CDR2 FQGNSA. The full variable domain, with the rest looked up from reference TRBV7-2 and TRBJ2-1, is GAGVSQSPSNKVTEKGKDVELRCDPISGHTALYWYRQSLGQGLEFLIYFQGNSAPDKSGLPSDRFSAERTGGSVSTLTIQRTQQEDSAVYLCASSLALYNEQFFGPGTRLTVL.

Within the sample, this clone is medium-sized (0.01 to 0.1%). This sequence joins TRBV18 and TRBJ1-2; TRBD1 matches 7 bases. Germline V CDR1 and CDR2: KGHSH, LQKENI. With V trimmed by 5 bases and J by 2 bases, 11 bases remained unmatched. This CDR3 is built from 16 residues. This CDR3 is CASSTGQPRLNYGYTF. The DNA of the CDR3 is TGTGCCAGCTCAACGGGACAGCCGAGACTCAACTATGGCTACACCTTC. Full variable domain (rest looked up from reference TRBV18 and TRBJ1-2): NAGVMQNPRHLVRRRGQEARLRCSPMKGHSHVYWYRQLPEEGLKFMVYLQKENIIDESGMPKERFSAEFPKEGPSILRIQQVVRGDSAAYFCASSTGQPRLNYGYTFGSGTRLTVV.

The chain links TRBV6-1 to TRBJ1-2; D remains ambiguous. The CDR3 runs 13 residues. Germline V gene data show CDR1 as MNHNS and CDR2 as SASEGT. V lost 1 base to trimming and J lost 3 bases, with 6 bases between them. The CDR3 nucleotides read TGTGCCAGCAGTGAAGTGAGGGACTATGGCTACACCTTC. It yields the protein CASSEVRDYGYTF.

The rearrangement uses TRBV6-6 and TRBJ1-4, with D unclear. CDR1 and CDR2 (germline): MNHNY, SVGAGI (reference sequence). The length of the CDR3 is 13 residues. V was shortened by 6 bases and J by 6 bases, with 11 bases between the two germline ends. CDR3 nucleotides: TGTGCCAGCAGCCCACGCCAGTATGAAAAACTGTTTTTT. This translates into CASSPRQYEKLFF.

This clone was seen just once. The rearrangement uses TRBV20-1 and TRBJ2-7; TRBD2 is a possible D gene (5 bases). Germline CDR1 is DFQATT and CDR2 is SNEGSKA (reference sequence). The V gene lost 6 bases and the J gene lost 2 bases, with 8 bases spanning the gap. This CDR3 spans 11 amino acids. CDR3 sequence reads: CSAFGAYEQYF. The CDR3 DNA is TGCAGTGCCTTCGGGGCCTACGAGCAGTACTTC.

The rearrangement links TRBV28 to TRBJ2-7; a possible D gene is TRBD1 (5 bases). The V gene lost 5 bases and the J gene lost 5 bases, with 13 bases spanning the gap. This CDR3 has 13 residues. The V gene's germline CDR1 is MDHEN and CDR2 SYDVKM. CDR3 bases: TGTGCCAGCAGTCCGCCTGGGGCCGACGAGCAGTACTTC. Its translation: CASSPPGADEQYF.

CDR3 sequence reads: CASSLSRSANYGYTF. The CDR3 region has the DNA TGTGCCAGCAGCCTTTCCAGGTCAGCTAACTATGGCTACACCTTC. The V call is TRBV14, the J call TRBJ1-2; no clear D gene. Germline V gene sequence: CDR1 SGHDN, CDR2 FVKESK. This CDR3 contains 15 residues. The germline V and J ends were trimmed by 4 bases and 0 bases, with 12 bases remaining between them. The full variable domain, its missing parts supplied by reference TRBV14 and TRBJ1-2, is EAGVTQFPSHSVIEKGQTVTLRCDPISGHDNLYWYRRVMGKEIKFLLHFVKESKQDESGMPNNRFLAERTGGTYSTLKVQPAELEDSGVYFCASSLSRSANYGYTFGSGTRLTVV.

Details on this clone: A much bigger clone sits one base away, suggesting this may be a read error. This chain connects TRBV26 to TRBJ1-5. TRBV26 is tagged as a pseudogene. The CDR3 extends over 15 amino acids. The CDR3 protein is CASTAPEGYNQPQHF. CDR3 DNA: TGTGCCAGCACCGCCCCTGAGGGTTACAATCAGCCCCAGCATTTT.

A few counts support this clone. V is TRBV4-1 and J is TRBJ1-5; D ambiguous. Germline loops: CDR1 MGHRA, CDR2 YSYEKL. Trimming took off 4 bases at V and 6 bases at J, with 16 bases between the two ends. The CDR3 totals 15 residues. CDR3 sequence: CASSPQAGKGQPQHF. The CDR3 DNA follows: TGCGCCAGCAGCCCTCAGGCCGGGAAGGGTCAGCCCCAGCATTTT.

The rearrangement links TRBV7-9 to TRBJ1-2, with D possibly matching TRBD1 (5 bases). CDR1 is SEHNR, CDR2 FQNEAQ, per germline (reference sequence). The V end lost 3 bases, the J end lost 10 bases, and 18 bases lay between the germline ends. The CDR3 is 14 residues long. The CDR3: CASSLLGAGNHYTF. The CDR3 bases are TGTGCCAGCAGCTTGCTTGGGGCAGGAAACCACTACACCTTC.

The V call is TRBV5-4, the J call TRBJ2-7; 7 bases fit TRBD2. V shed 0 bases, J shed 2 bases, and the junction held 2 bases outside the gene matches. Germline V gene data show CDR1 as SGHNT and CDR2 as YYREEE (reference sequence). CDR3 length: 14 residues. The CDR3 coding sequence is TGTGCCAGCAGCTTGGGGGGGGGTACCTACGAGCAGTACTTC. This translates into CASSLGGGTYEQYF.

This clone was seen a handful of times. The chain recombines TRBV28 with TRBJ2-7; TRBD1 aligns across 10 bases. This CDR3 has 15 amino acids. V lost 5 bases, J lost 5 bases, and 9 bases stayed unmatched. Germline V gene data show CDR1 as MDHEN and CDR2 as SYDVKM. The CDR3 bases are TGTGCCAGCAGTCTAGACAGGGGGCGGAAGGACGAGCAGTACTTC. Amino acid sequence: CASSLDRGRKDEQYF.

The V gene is TRBV27, the J gene TRBJ1-6; TRBD1 matches 7 bases. The V segment lost 5 bases and the J segment 5 bases; nucleotides outside the gene matches: 6. Germline V gene lookup returns CDR1 MNHEY and CDR2 SMNVEV (reference sequence). CDR3 length: 15 amino acids. CDR3 sequence (DNA): TGTGCCAGCAGTCAGGGGGGACAGCATAATTCACCCCTCCACTTT. This codes for CASSQGGQHNSPLHF.

CDR3 sequence: CASSQLTNGGDRVSWNEQFF. The CDR3 DNA sequence: TGTGCCAGCAGCCAACTCACCAATGGCGGGGACCGGGTATCTTGGAATGAGCAGTTCTTC. V gene TRBV4-2 combines with J gene TRBJ2-1; maybe TRBD2 (6 bases). The CDR3 extends over 20 amino acids. Trimming removed 2 bases at V and 7 bases at J, with 30 bases between. Looked up from germline, CDR1 is LGHNA and CDR2 is YNFKEQ.

This chain joins TRBV21-1 and TRBJ2-7; the table's D call, TRBD1, was not checked against the DNA. TRBV21-1 is a pseudogene. The CDR3 is 13 amino acids. The CDR3 nucleotides read TGTGCCAGCAGTGACAGGGACTCCTACGAGCAGTACTTC. Residues: CASSDRDSYEQYF.

In this sample, this clone turned up a few times. This chain uses TRBV5-6 with TRBJ1-2; tentative D call: TRBD1 (6 bases). The germline gives CDR1 SGHDT, CDR2 YYEEEE. This CDR3 is 13 amino acids long. Trimming left V 0 bases short and J 4 bases short, with 7 bases between. The CDR3 reads CASSLVQGYGYTF. The DNA of the CDR3 is TGTGCCAGCAGCTTGGTACAGGGCTATGGCTACACCTTC.

The genes are TRBV7-9 and TRBJ2-1; the D gene is possibly TRBD2 (6 bases). V was trimmed by 5 bases and J by 4 bases, leaving 15 bases between them. The CDR3 length is 15 residues. CDR1 and CDR2 from the germline V gene are SEHNR and FQNEAQ (reference sequence). The chain's CDR3 is CASSPFGGRYNEQFF. The CDR3 nucleotides read TGTGCCAGCAGCCCCTTCGGGGGTAGATACAATGAGCAGTTCTTC.

The genes are TRBV19 and TRBJ1-2; 7 nucleotides line up with TRBD1. The CDR3 length is 13 residues. Looked up from germline, CDR1 is LNHDA and CDR2 is SQIVND (reference sequence). The V segment lost 3 bases and the J segment 4 bases; nucleotides outside the gene matches: 2. The CDR3 bases are TGTGCCAGTAGTATGGGGACAGCCTATGGCTACACCTTC. Translation gives CASSMGTAYGYTF.

This clone was detected a few times. The genes are TRBV19 and TRBJ1-2, with D tentatively TRBD1 (6 bases). The germline CDR1 and CDR2 sequences are LNHDA and SQIVND (reference sequence). Trimming removed 7 bases at V and 4 bases at J, with 13 bases between. The CDR3 sequence is 13 residues long. The CDR3 nucleotides are TGTGCCAGTACAAGCGGACAGCGCTATGGCTACACCTTC. Its translation: CASTSGQRYGYTF.

This clone occurred once. The genes are TRBV4-1 and TRBJ1-6; D gene unclear. Germline CDR1 and CDR2: MGHRA and YSYEKL. V gave up 1 base and J gave up 12 bases, with 7 bases separating them. This CDR3 has 12 amino acids. In nucleotides, the CDR3 is TGCGCCAGCAGCCAAGCTTCGGGACCCCTCCACTTT. Its translation: CASSQASGPLHF.

To note about this clone: A read error may produce the germline difference seen at one junction end. This chain joins TRBV6-1 and TRBJ2-6, with a possible D match to TRBD1 (5 bases). Germline CDR1 reads MNHNS; CDR2 reads SASEGT. This CDR3 is 16 amino acids long. CDR3 sequence (DNA): TGTGCCAGCAGCGAAGCGCCAGGGACTGGGGCCAACGTCCTGACTTTC. It encodes CASSEAPGTGANVLTF.

This clone is judged hyperexpanded (1% or more). Additional DNA sequences in this sample encode the identical CDR3. The rearrangement uses TRBV4-3 and TRBJ1-3; D is ambiguous. V lost 2 bases, J lost 2 bases, and 16 bases lay in between. CDR1 LGHNA and CDR2 YSLEER come from the germline V gene. The CDR3 spans 17 residues. The CDR3 region is CASSQRYGGRTGNTIYF. CDR3 sequence (DNA): TGCGCCAGCAGCCAACGGTACGGAGGCAGGACTGGAAACACCATATATTTT.